Presented here are 23 T cell receptor beta chains from one specimen sequenced in a study of OX40 agonist ivuxolimab in advanced cancers. Assay: immunoSEQ multiplex PCR; the TCRdb copy retains only in-frame clones and omits some. The repertoire holds fewer than 45,000 clones, 80% to 90% seen once, with less than 20% in the top ten. The material was CD4+ or CD8+ T cells sorted from blood, obtained in a trial of the OX40 agonist ivuxolimab. The receptors originated from an adult with an advanced solid tumor such as melanoma, head and neck, liver or kidney cancer.

The chain couples TRBV13 to TRBJ1-1, with D hard to call. The V end was cut by 1 base, the J end by 3 bases, with 9 bases between. CDR3 length equals 14 residues. Germline V gene lookup returns CDR1 PRHDT and CDR2 FYEKMQ (reference sequence). Here the CDR3 reads CASSLDSMYTEAFF. As DNA, the CDR3 is TGTGCCAGCAGCTTAGATAGTATGTACACTGAAGCTTTCTTT.

The chain employs TRBV9 and TRBJ1-1; TRBD1 is a possible D gene (5 bases). Trimming stripped 3 bases from V and 6 bases from J, with 12 bases between. The germline V gene encodes CDR1 SGDLS and CDR2 YYNGEE. The CDR3 has 13 residues. This CDR3 is CASSDSGGAEAFF. In nucleotides, the CDR3 is TGTGCCAGCAGCGATAGCGGGGGGGCTGAAGCTTTCTTT.

V and J are TRBV9 and TRBJ1-3, with D unclear. V was shortened by 3 bases and J by 0 bases, with 4 bases between the two germline ends. The CDR3 runs to 13 residues. Germline lookup yields CDR1 SGDLS and CDR2 YYNGEE. The CDR3 is CASSDPSGNTIYF. As DNA, the CDR3 is TGTGCCAGCAGCGACCCCTCTGGAAACACCATATATTTT.

The rearrangement links TRBV25-1 to TRBJ2-7, with TRBD2 identical over 8 bases. With 8 bases clipped from V and 6 bases from J, the junction kept 9 bases outside the gene matches. CDR3 length: 13 residues. CDR1 MGHDK and CDR2 SYGVNS come from the germline V gene. The CDR3 bases are TGTGCCAGCGGCGGGGGGTCCTACCTCGAGCAGTACTTC. This encodes CASGGGSYLEQYF.

The rearrangement links TRBV19 to TRBJ1-5; TRBD1 might be the D (5 bases). The germline V gene encodes CDR1 LNHDA and CDR2 SQIVND (reference sequence). The CDR3 runs to 16 residues. The germline V and J ends were trimmed by 3 bases and 5 bases, with 17 bases remaining between them. The DNA of the CDR3 is TGTGCCAGTAGTATGATGGTGGCGGCAGGGCATCAGCCCCAGCATTTT. Its protein product is CASSMMVAAGHQPQHF.

The chain joins TRBV4-1 to TRBJ2-7, with D possibly TRBD1 on 6 matching bases. The CDR3 has 11 residues. V was shortened by 7 bases and J by 5 bases, with 9 bases between the two germline ends. CDR1 and CDR2 (germline): MGHRA, YSYEKL. CDR3 amino acids: CASKAGDEQYF. The CDR3 nucleotides read TGCGCCAGCAAAGCAGGGGACGAGCAGTACTTC.

This clone was seen a single time. The chain employs TRBV10-3 and TRBJ2-7; D may be TRBD2 (5 bases). The germline CDR1 and CDR2 sequences are ENHRY and SYGVKD. CDR3 size: 13 residues. Trimming took 4 bases from V and 3 from J, leaving 10 bases between them. CDR3 DNA sequence: TGTGCCATCAGTGGGACTGGGCTCTACGAGCAGTACTTC. It yields the protein CAISGTGLYEQYF.

The V call is TRBV4-1, the J call TRBJ2-1; D gene uncertain. Germline V gene lookup returns CDR1 MGHRA and CDR2 YSYEKL. V gave up 1 base and J gave up 7 bases, with 14 bases separating them. The CDR3 consists of 15 residues. In nucleotides, the CDR3 is TGCGCCAGCAGCCAAGGTGCCGGGCGAACGAATGAGCAGTTCTTC. Its protein is CASSQGAGRTNEQFF.

V usage is TRBV19 and J usage is TRBJ2-1; D is uncertain. Trimming removed 1 base from V and 0 bases from J, with 7 bases in between. The CDR3 runs to 15 residues. CDR1 is LNHDA and CDR2 is SQIVND in the germline V gene (reference sequence). CDR3 sequence: CASSIVGASYNEQFF. The CDR3 nucleotides are TGTGCCAGTAGTATAGTTGGAGCCTCCTACAATGAGCAGTTCTTC.

The rearrangement joins TRBV5-3 to TRBJ1-1, with D possibly TRBD1 on 5 matching bases. TRBV5-3 is designated an ORF whose function remains uncertain. The CDR3 runs to 18 residues. The V end lost 4 bases, the J end lost 0 bases, and 22 bases lay between the germline ends. CDR3 residues: CARSTMRPGAGMNTEAFF. The CDR3 DNA sequence: TGTGCCAGAAGCACGATGCGTCCCGGGGCAGGGATGAACACTGAAGCTTTCTTT.

The chain couples TRBV7-3 to TRBJ2-1; no firm D call. The CDR3 extends over 13 amino acids. Germline V gene data show CDR1 as SGHTA and CDR2 as FQGTGA. The V end was cut by 2 bases, the J end by 8 bases, with 10 bases between. CDR3 coding DNA: TGTGCCAGCAGCTTAGGCAGAGTGGATGAGCAGTTCTTC. The encoded protein is CASSLGRVDEQFF.

V is TRBV27 and J is TRBJ2-1; 14 bases are a match to TRBD2. CDR3 length: 21 amino acids. Germline V gene data show CDR1 as MNHEY and CDR2 as SMNVEV (reference sequence). The V gene end was trimmed by 3 bases and the J gene end by 4 bases; junction bases not matched to a gene: 17. The CDR3 sequence: CASSFWQETSGRAGRYNEQFF. The DNA of the CDR3 is TGTGCCAGCAGTTTTTGGCAGGAGACTAGCGGGAGGGCCGGAAGGTACAATGAGCAGTTCTTC.

The chain employs TRBV10-1 and TRBJ2-1; TRBD2 agrees at 7 bases. The CDR3 has 15 amino acids. The germline V gene encodes CDR1 WNHNN and CDR2 SYGVQD (reference sequence). V shed 2 bases, J shed 7 bases, and the junction held 8 bases outside the gene matches. The CDR3: CASSEGSGGGNEQFF. The CDR3 DNA sequence: TGCGCCAGCAGTGAGGGGTCGGGGGGTGGAAATGAGCAGTTCTTC.

This chain connects TRBV7-9 to TRBJ2-5; 8 bases map to TRBD2. The J call is uncertain, as TRBJ2-7 better fits the DNA end. Germline V gene data show CDR1 as SEHNR and CDR2 as FQNEAQ (reference sequence). This CDR3 has 16 amino acids. CDR3 in amino acids: CASSSLGGDGGYEQYF. DNA for the CDR3: TGTGCCAGCAGCTCTCTCGGGGGGGACGGAGGCTACGAGCAGTACTTC.

A few counts support this clone. The chain combines TRBV13 with TRBJ1-2; D remains ambiguous. V lost 5 bases to trimming and J lost 6 bases, with 16 bases between them. The V gene's germline CDR1 is PRHDT and CDR2 FYEKMQ (reference sequence). CDR3 length: 14 amino acids. The CDR3: CASSPPRGRDGYTF. Here the CDR3 DNA reads TGTGCCAGCAGCCCCCCGAGAGGTAGGGATGGCTACACCTTC.

The V and J genes are TRBV13 and TRBJ2-7, with D perhaps being TRBD1 or TRBD2 (7 bases each). The V end was cut by 3 bases, the J end by 7 bases, with 19 bases between. The germline gives CDR1 PRHDT, CDR2 FYEKMQ (reference sequence). This CDR3 contains 15 residues. The CDR3 region has the DNA TGTGCCAGCAGCTTCGGTCCGACAGGGCGGGGGGAGCAGTACTTC. Translated: CASSFGPTGRGEQYF.

The chain couples TRBV9 to TRBJ2-1; 7 bases match TRBD2. V dropped 0 bases and J dropped 0; count of bases not matched to a gene: 6. From germline, CDR1 is SGDLS and CDR2 YYNGEE. The CDR3 has 17 residues. The CDR3 DNA sequence: TGTGCCAGCAGCGTAGACGAACGGACTAGCTCCTACAATGAGCAGTTCTTC. Encoded protein: CASSVDERTSSYNEQFF. The full variable domain, in which reference TRBV9 and TRBJ2-1 provide the parts outside the CDR3, is DSGVTQTPKHLITATGQRVTLRCSPRSGDLSVYWYQQSLDQGLQFLIQYYNGEERAKGNILERFSAQQFPDLHSELNLSSLELGDSALYFCASSVDERTSSYNEQFFGPGTRLTVL.

The rearrangement uses TRBV20-1 and TRBJ1-1; D unclear. The CDR3 covers 11 residues. The V end lost 3 bases, the J end lost 3 bases, and 5 bases lay between the germline ends. Per germline, CDR1 DFQATT and CDR2 SNEGSKA (reference sequence). CDR3 loop: CSASDYTEAFF. In DNA, the CDR3 is TGCAGTGCTAGTGACTACACTGAAGCTTTCTTT.

V gene TRBV7-6 combines with J gene TRBJ2-7; D is tentatively TRBD1 or TRBD2 (5 bases each). The CDR3 contains 13 residues. The V gene's germline CDR1 is SGHVS and CDR2 FNYEAQ. Deletions cut 4 bases from V and 3 bases from J, with 10 bases between. The CDR3: CASSSGRDYEQYF. DNA of the CDR3: TGTGCCAGCAGCTCGGGACGGGACTACGAGCAGTACTTC.

CDR3 amino acids: CASSKGTEAFF. DNA of the CDR3: TGTGCCAGCAGCAAAGGGACTGAAGCTTTCTTT. The chain joins TRBV27 to TRBJ1-1; unclear D gene. CDR3 size: 11 residues. Germline V lookup: CDR1 MNHEY, CDR2 SMNVEV (reference sequence). With 6 bases removed from V and 5 bases from J, the gap between germline ends came to 7 bases.

This clone was seen once. J is TRBJ2-7 and V is TRBV30, with D unclear. V lost 3 bases, J lost 4 bases, and 7 bases lay in between. This CDR3 is built from 11 residues. From germline, CDR1 is GTSNPN and CDR2 SVGIG (reference sequence). The CDR3 spells CAWRSDYEQYF. CDR3 in DNA: TGTGCCTGGAGGTCTGATTACGAGCAGTACTTC.

The chain carries TRBV6-5 and TRBJ1-1; D ambiguous. V dropped 2 bases and J dropped 2 bases, with 12 bases sitting between them. Germline CDR1 is MNHEY and CDR2 is SVGAGI. This CDR3 region has 15 residues. The CDR3 nucleotides are TGTGCCAGCAGTTACGGGCAGCCAGCCAACACTGAAGCTTTCTTT. Its protein product is CASSYGQPANTEAFF.

This chain joins TRBV15 and TRBJ2-7, with a weak D call TRBD1 (6 bases). The CDR3 covers 13 residues. V shed 2 bases and J shed 5 bases, with 10 bases lying between them. Germline CDR1 and CDR2: LNHNV and YYDKDF (reference sequence). This CDR3 is CATSRNRQDEQYF. The DNA for the CDR3 is TGTGCCACCAGCAGAAATAGACAGGACGAGCAGTACTTC.